This T cell receptor (beta chain) was captured by sequencing in a study of Ad26.COV2.S vaccination and SARS-CoV-2 variants. Study information: Enrolled in COV1001, the donor was in the Ad26.COV2.S trial arm, which received the vaccine. Doses of Ad26.COV2.S were injected into muscle once or twice, 56 days apart. The study, taken as a whole, reports: Analyses that measured TCR breadth and depth may have underestimated total T cell responses.

Some clones are missing from TCRdb's copy, which holds only in-frame ones; the method was immunoSEQ multiplex PCR. The sample contains around 300,000 clones, about nine tenths of which appear only once. After removal of 0 bases from V and 3 bases from J, the junction contained 10 bases not matched to a gene. The CDR3 extends over 17 amino acids. Germline V gives CDR1 MGHRA, CDR2 YSYEKL. As for this clone: Its antigen is undetermined.

Treatment denoted: 19 received Ad26.COV2.S at low or high dose, single or two shots; roughly 5 received placebo; per-sample allocation not given. Repertoires come from day 63 after the first vaccine or placebo injection. Donor was an adult aged 18-55 years in Boston. This TCR derives from a person between 18 and 60 years old who received the Ad26.COV2.S COVID-19 vaccine or a placebo. This chain connects TRBV4-1 to TRBJ2-7, with 8 bases matching TRBD1. The sequenced sample was peripheral blood, obtained in a trial of Ad26.COV2.S vaccine versus placebo. CDR3 coding DNA: TGCGCCAGCAGCCAAGAAGCCTACAGGGGGTCCCACTACGAGCAGTACTTC. Residues: CASSQEAYRGSHYEQYF.